The 26 T cell receptor beta chains presented below share a single source sample, sequenced in a study of STAT3 mutations in large granular lymphocyte leukemia. General study points: At least one immunodominant TCR beta clonotype appeared in every T-cell large granular lymphocyte leukemia patient.

No antigens are known for them. TCRdb's table, derived via immunoSEQ multiplex PCR, lists solely in-frame clones and lacks some. The sample yields almost 25,000 clones, approximately 94% seen once. Sequenced sample: peripheral blood mononuclear cells. These receptors were obtained from a man aged 40-55 years with T-cell large granular lymphocyte leukemia. Some clones in this sample may be carry-over from other donors' samples.

The chain has TRBV7-9 and TRBJ1-1; TRBD1 might be the D (5 bases). The germline gives CDR1 SEHNR, CDR2 FQNEAQ (reference sequence). Trimming removed 5 bases at V and 3 bases at J, with 10 bases between. This CDR3 has 13 residues. CDR3 protein: CASSPGRDTEAFF. Here the CDR3 DNA reads TGTGCCAGCAGCCCGGGACGGGACACTGAAGCTTTCTTT.

The chain couples TRBV30 to TRBJ2-7, with 8 bases lining up with TRBD2. J was trimmed by 6 bases and V by 2 bases; bases with no gene match: 15. The CDR3 sequence is 16 residues long. CDR1 GTSNPN and CDR2 SVGIG come from the germline V gene (reference sequence). CDR3 in amino acids: CAWSRGNGLASGEQYF. The CDR3 nucleotides are TGTGCCTGGAGTAGAGGAAATGGACTAGCTTCGGGCGAGCAGTACTTC.

This chain uses TRBV2 with TRBJ1-4; D remains unclear. Germline V lookup: CDR1 SNHLY, CDR2 FYNNEI. The CDR3 extends over 16 amino acids. V was pared by 1 base and J by 1 base, with 10 bases between. DNA for the CDR3: TGTGCCAGCAGTGAAGGGGCCGGGTTAACTAATGAAAAACTGTTTTTT. Translated, it gives CASSEGAGLTNEKLFF.

The chain recombines TRBV18 with TRBJ1-2, with a weak D call TRBD1 (6 bases). CDR1 KGHSH and CDR2 LQKENI come from the germline V gene. The V end lost 3 bases, the J end lost 4 bases, and 18 bases lay between the germline ends. The CDR3 is 16 amino acids. DNA of the CDR3: TGTGCCAGCTCACCCCAGGGCCCAGGGGTGGTCTATGGCTACACCTTC. Its translation: CASSPQGPGVVYGYTF.

V usage is TRBV7-9 and J usage is TRBJ1-1; D is perhaps TRBD1 (5 bases). The CDR3 extends over 18 amino acids. V was shortened by 2 bases and J by 5 bases, with 24 bases between the two germline ends. Germline CDR1 and CDR2: SEHNR and FQNEAQ (reference sequence). DNA of the CDR3: TGTGCCAGCAGCTTAAGATTATCGGACGGGGGTTTGGGGACTGAAGCTTTCTTT. Amino acid sequence: CASSLRLSDGGLGTEAFF.

J is TRBJ2-7 and V is TRBV9; D may be TRBD1 (6 bases). The CDR3 length is 15 residues. V lost 1 base to trimming and J lost 2 bases, with 13 bases between them. From germline, CDR1 is SGDLS and CDR2 YYNGEE. In nucleotides, the CDR3 is TGTGCCAGCAGCGTATCAACAGGGACGGCCTACGAGCAGTACTTC. This encodes CASSVSTGTAYEQYF. The complete variable domain, with remaining parts taken from reference TRBV9 and TRBJ2-7, reads DSGVTQTPKHLITATGQRVTLRCSPRSGDLSVYWYQQSLDQGLQFLIQYYNGEERAKGNILERFSAQQFPDLHSELNLSSLELGDSALYFCASSVSTGTAYEQYFGPGTRLTVT.

The rearrangement joins TRBV6-6 to TRBJ1-2; D is unclear. The germline V gene encodes CDR1 MNHNY and CDR2 SVGAGI (reference sequence). This CDR3 is built from 13 residues. V lost 6 bases to trimming and J lost 6 bases, with 14 bases between them. The CDR3: CASSPLGVNGYTF. CDR3 in DNA: TGTGCCAGCAGCCCTTTAGGAGTTAATGGCTACACCTTC.

The chain couples TRBV5-6 to TRBJ1-2, with a weak D call TRBD1 (6 bases). V lost 4 bases and J lost 5, with 18 bases in between. The CDR3 extends over 15 amino acids. Germline V gene lookup returns CDR1 SGHDT and CDR2 YYEEEE. CDR3 bases: TGTGCCAGCAGCCTCTGGGGGGGGACATCTTATGGCTACACCTTC. Protein sequence: CASSLWGGTSYGYTF.

The V and J genes are TRBV7-2 and TRBJ2-5, with D hard to call. Germline V CDR1 and CDR2: SGHTA, FQGNSA. The CDR3 loop spans 13 amino acids. Trimming pared 1 base from V and 5 bases from J, leaving 8 bases between. The CDR3 protein is CASSLVYGETQYF. CDR3 bases: TGTGCCAGCAGCTTAGTCTACGGTGAGACCCAGTACTTC.

The chain recombines TRBV18 with TRBJ1-1; D remains ambiguous. Germline V CDR1 and CDR2: KGHSH, LQKENI. V was cut by 2 bases and J by 2 bases, with 12 bases left in between. This CDR3 contains 15 residues. Here the CDR3 DNA reads TGTGCCAGCTCACCATCCACAGCAACTAACACTGAAGCTTTCTTT. The encoded protein is CASSPSTATNTEAFF.

The V and J genes are TRBV9 and TRBJ2-7, with TRBD1 matching 8 bases. The V segment lost 4 bases and the J segment 2 bases; nucleotides outside the gene matches: 5. Germline CDR1 and CDR2: SGDLS and YYNGEE. The CDR3 spans 14 residues. The CDR3 is CASSPQDRAYEQYF. The CDR3 DNA follows: TGTGCCAGCAGCCCTCAGGACAGGGCCTACGAGCAGTACTTC.

This clone has more than one count but fewer than ten. The chain links TRBV7-9 to TRBJ1-2, with D maybe TRBD1 (6 bases). Trimming stripped 1 base from V and 6 bases from J, with 12 bases between. CDR1 is SEHNR, CDR2 FQNEAQ, per germline (reference sequence). The CDR3 extends over 14 amino acids. The CDR3 sequence: CASSLDRDGDGYTF. The DNA for the CDR3 is TGTGCCAGCAGCTTAGACAGGGATGGAGATGGCTACACCTTC.

This chain uses TRBV6-1 with TRBJ2-4; 9 nucleotides match TRBD2. There are 17 residues in the CDR3. The V gene end was trimmed by 1 base and the J gene end by 13 bases; junction bases not matched to a gene: 17. Germline V lookup: CDR1 MNHNS, CDR2 SASEGT. In DNA form, the CDR3 reads TGTGCCAGCAGTGAAGAAGGCTTGGGAGTAGCGGGGGCGAGGCAGTACTTC. Amino acid sequence: CASSEEGLGVAGARQYF.

This chain links TRBV4-1 with TRBJ2-7; D may correspond to TRBD1 or TRBD2 (5 bases each). The CDR3 consists of 16 residues. V was clipped by 5 bases and J by 2 bases, with 19 bases between them. CDR1 and CDR2 from the germline V gene are MGHRA and YSYEKL. CDR3 residues: CASSNLDGGKPYEQYF. CDR3 sequence (DNA): TGCGCCAGCAGCAACCTGGATGGGGGAAAACCCTACGAGCAGTACTTC.

J is TRBJ2-2 and V is TRBV6-1; D assignment may be TRBD1 or TRBD2 (5 bases each). There are 17 residues in the CDR3. Germline CDR1 reads MNHNS; CDR2 reads SASEGT. The V and J ends lost 2 bases and 0 bases respectively, with 13 bases between them. The CDR3 nucleotides are TGTGCCAGCAGTGAATGGTCGGGACGGACGAACACCGGGGAGCTGTTTTTT. Amino acid sequence: CASSEWSGRTNTGELFF.

This clone was seen just once. The chain combines TRBV7-9 with TRBJ2-5, with a tentative D call TRBD2 (5 bases). Trimming left V 5 bases short and J 0 bases short, with 13 bases between. This CDR3 has 15 amino acids. Germline V gene lookup returns CDR1 SEHNR and CDR2 FQNEAQ (reference sequence). The CDR3, as DNA: TGTGCCAGCAGCCCGGGGTCTACCTACCAAGAGACCCAGTACTTC. Translated: CASSPGSTYQETQYF.

CDR3: CASSQSQNTEAFF. The CDR3, as DNA: TGCGCCAGCAGCCAGAGTCAGAACACTGAAGCTTTCTTT. The gene calls are TRBV4-1 and TRBJ1-1, with no clear D. Trimming pared 3 bases from V and 1 base from J, leaving 6 bases between. Germline values: CDR1 MGHRA, CDR2 YSYEKL. The CDR3 extends over 13 amino acids.

V usage is TRBV6-5 and J usage is TRBJ2-7; 12 bases agree with TRBD1. CDR3 length equals 15 residues. The V segment lost 7 bases and the J segment 7 bases; nucleotides outside the gene matches: 11. The germline V gene has CDR1 MNHEY and CDR2 SVGAGI. CDR3 sequence: CASTHTGTGGNEQYF. In nucleotides, the CDR3 is TGTGCCAGCACTCATACCGGGACAGGGGGCAATGAGCAGTACTTC.

The chain joins TRBV6-5 to TRBJ2-7; 8 positions match TRBD1. The CDR3 sequence is 14 residues long. The V gene's germline CDR1 is MNHEY and CDR2 SVGAGI. The trim removed 6 bases at V and 0 bases at J, leaving 4 bases unmatched. The CDR3 DNA is TGTGCCAGCAGAAGGGGACAGGCCTCCTACGAGCAGTACTTC. It translates to CASRRGQASYEQYF.

This chain connects TRBV11-2 to TRBJ2-7; no definite D call. CDR1 SGHAT and CDR2 FQNNGV come from the germline V gene. Trimming shortened V by 1 base and J by 5 bases, and 6 bases separated the two germline ends. The CDR3 is 12 residues long. The CDR3 nucleotides read TGTGCCAGCAGCTTAGTCCTTGACGAGCAGTACTTC. Its protein is CASSLVLDEQYF.

The CDR3 loop reads CASSLFPTVDYGYTF. The CDR3 DNA reads TGTGCCAGCAGTTTATTTCCGACAGTAGACTATGGCTACACCTTC. V gene TRBV27 combines with J gene TRBJ1-2; weak D call: TRBD1 (5 bases). This CDR3 has 15 residues. CDR1 and CDR2 (germline): MNHEY, SMNVEV (reference sequence). The V end lost 1 base, the J end lost 3 bases, and 12 bases lay between the germline ends.

This clone was seen just once. V usage is TRBV25-1 and J usage is TRBJ2-7; D not certain. The CDR3 totals 14 residues. Germline V gene sequence: CDR1 MGHDK, CDR2 SYGVNS. V was trimmed by 5 bases and J by 0 bases, leaving 11 bases between them. The CDR3 DNA follows: TGTGCCAGCAGTCACTCGGGCAGCTCCTACGAGCAGTACTTC. It encodes CASSHSGSSYEQYF.

V is TRBV18 and J is TRBJ2-5; D possibly corresponds to TRBD1 (5 bases). The CDR3 contains 13 residues. The V gene's germline CDR1 is KGHSH and CDR2 LQKENI. V was pared by 6 bases and J by 3 bases, with 11 bases between. DNA of the CDR3: TGTGCCAGCTCCCGACAGCAGGAAGAGACCCAGTACTTC. Its translation is CASSRQQEETQYF. Filled out from reference TRBV18 and TRBJ2-5, the complete variable domain reads NAGVMQNPRHLVRRRGQEARLRCSPMKGHSHVYWYRQLPEEGLKFMVYLQKENIIDESGMPKERFSAEFPKEGPSILRIQQVVRGDSAAYFCASSRQQEETQYFGPGTRLLVL.

V is TRBV5-1 and J is TRBJ2-6; 8 bases fit TRBD1. Germline CDR1 SGHRS, CDR2 YFSETQ. This CDR3 is built from 19 residues. J was trimmed by 0 bases and V by 4 bases; bases with no gene match: 12. The CDR3 DNA sequence: TGCGCCAGCAGCCCTACAATTCCGGGACAGGACTCTGGGGCCAACGTCCTGACTTTC. Protein sequence: CASSPTIPGQDSGANVLTF.

The V gene is TRBV5-1, the J gene TRBJ2-7, with 7 bases that match TRBD1. V was pared by 0 bases and J by 3 bases, with 3 bases of the junction left unmatched. The length of the CDR3 is 14 residues. Germline V gene sequence: CDR1 SGHRS, CDR2 YFSETQ. The CDR3 spells CASSLGGQIYEQYF. DNA of the CDR3: TGCGCCAGCAGCTTGGGGGGACAGATCTACGAGCAGTACTTC.

V is TRBV27 and J is TRBJ2-7; TRBD2 is a possible D gene (6 bases). Trimming removed 5 bases from V and 3 bases from J, with 11 bases in between. Germline V gene lookup returns CDR1 MNHEY and CDR2 SMNVEV (reference sequence). CDR3 length: 13 residues. In DNA, the CDR3 is TGTGCCAGCAGTCTAATGCGGGGCTACGAGCAGTACTTC. This sequence encodes CASSLMRGYEQYF.